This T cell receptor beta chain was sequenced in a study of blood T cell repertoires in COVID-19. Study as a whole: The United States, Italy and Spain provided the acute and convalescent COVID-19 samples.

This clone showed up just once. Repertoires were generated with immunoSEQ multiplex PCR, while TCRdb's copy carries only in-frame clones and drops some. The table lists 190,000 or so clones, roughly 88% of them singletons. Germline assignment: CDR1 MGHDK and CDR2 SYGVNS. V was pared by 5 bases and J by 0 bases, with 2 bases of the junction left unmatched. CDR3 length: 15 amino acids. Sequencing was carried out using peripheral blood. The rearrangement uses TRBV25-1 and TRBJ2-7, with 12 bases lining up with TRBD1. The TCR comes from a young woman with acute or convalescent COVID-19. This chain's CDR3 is CASSRDRGRSYEQYF. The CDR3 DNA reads TGTGCCAGCAGTAGGGACAGGGGGCGCTCCTACGAGCAGTACTTC.